The 23 T cell receptor beta chains given below trace back to one sample, sequenced in a study of CD8 T cells in ankylosing spondylitis. TCRdb used MiXCR to reprocess the 5' RACE reads, holding one entry per CDR3 protein. The sample records roughly 240,000 distinct CDR3 sequences, 32% being singletons. The sequencing sample was made of blood, either unsorted or a sorted T cell fraction (not recorded which). The source of these receptors is a male donor with ankylosing spondylitis or in good health (not recorded which).

V gene TRBV20-1 combines with J gene TRBJ2-7, with D hard to call. CDR3 length equals 13 residues. The V gene lost 7 bases and the J gene lost 3 bases, with 16 bases spanning the gap. Germline CDR1 and CDR2: DFQATT and SNEGSKA (reference sequence). CDR3: CSGPPPPLYEQYF. The CDR3 DNA sequence: TGCAGTGGGCCCCCTCCCCCCCTCTACGAGCAGTACTTC.

The V call is TRBV20-1, the J call TRBJ2-5; possibly TRBD1 for D (6 bases). Germline V gives CDR1 DFQATT, CDR2 SNEGSKA (reference sequence). CDR3 length: 12 amino acids. Trimming stripped 5 bases from V and 5 bases from J, with 12 bases between. The CDR3 DNA follows: TGCAGTGCTCTACAGGGCGAGGAGACCCAGTACTTC. Translation gives CSALQGEETQYF.

V gene TRBV6-2 or TRBV6-3 combines with J gene TRBJ2-7; 10 bases are a match to TRBD1. The CDR3 consists of 15 residues. Germline V CDR1 and CDR2: MNHEY, SVGEGT. J was trimmed by 1 base and V by 5 bases; bases with no gene match: 5. The CDR3 here is CASSDRDRGSYEQYF. CDR3 in DNA: TGTGCCAGCAGTGACCGGGACAGGGGATCCTACGAGCAGTACTTC.

The table lists this clonotype with a count of one. The rearrangement links TRBV20-1 to TRBJ2-1; 15 positions agree with TRBD2. Germline V gives CDR1 DFQATT, CDR2 SNEGSKA (reference sequence). The CDR3 runs 16 residues. V lost 0 bases to trimming and J lost 9 bases; unmatched junction nucleotides: 6. The CDR3 region has the DNA TGCAGTGCTAGAGATGGGACTAGCGGGGGGCGGTCTGAGCAGTTCTTC. It is translated as CSARDGTSGGRSEQFF.

The chain combines TRBV10-3 with TRBJ2-1; unclear D gene. Germline CDR1 reads ENHRY; CDR2 reads SYGVKD. This CDR3 comprises 13 residues. Trimming pared 3 bases from V and 6 bases from J, leaving 9 bases between. CDR3 nucleotide sequence: TGTGCCATCAGTGACGAGCCGATCAATGAGCAGTTCTTC. Translating gives CAISDEPINEQFF.

This clonotype was seen a few times. The chain employs TRBV5-1 and TRBJ1-2, with a tentative D call TRBD1 (6 bases). V lost 0 bases to trimming and J lost 0 bases, with 12 bases between them. CDR3 length: 16 residues. Per the germline V gene, CDR1 is SGHRS and CDR2 is YFSETQ. The CDR3 spells CASSLAGQPANYGYTF. CDR3 DNA sequence: TGCGCCAGCAGCTTGGCCGGACAGCCGGCTAACTATGGCTACACCTTC.

The rearrangement joins TRBV5-1 to TRBJ2-5; 7 nucleotides align to TRBD1. The CDR3 consists of 15 residues. Germline V lookup: CDR1 SGHRS, CDR2 YFSETQ. Unmatched junction bases numbered 10, after V lost 3 bases and J lost 5 bases. CDR3 loop: CASSSRQGSWETQYF. CDR3 in DNA: TGCGCCAGCAGCTCAAGACAGGGCTCGTGGGAGACCCAGTACTTC.

This clonotype occurred a few times. The V gene is TRBV21-1, the J gene TRBJ2-1. TRBV21-1 is a pseudogene locus. The CDR3 is 16 residues long. The CDR3 sequence: CASSKVKWRSYNEQFF. The CDR3 DNA reads as TGTGCCAGCAGCAAGGTGAAGTGGAGGTCCTACAATGAGCAGTTCTTC.

The gene calls are TRBV20-1 and TRBJ2-7; tentative D call: TRBD1 (7 bases). The CDR3 runs to 13 residues. Trimming removed 6 bases at V and 4 bases at J, with 16 bases between. Germline CDR1 reads DFQATT; CDR2 reads SNEGSKA (reference sequence). This CDR3 is CSATRGTVYEQYF. The CDR3 DNA reads as TGCAGTGCCACCCGCGGGACAGTGTACGAGCAGTACTTC.

The gene calls are TRBV6-5 and TRBJ2-2; D unresolved. This CDR3 contains 11 residues. V was shortened by 8 bases and J by 6 bases, with 7 bases between the two germline ends. Germline-derived CDR1 and CDR2 are MNHEY and SVGAGI. The CDR3 nucleotides are TGTGCCAGCCAGCACTCCGGGGAGCTGTTTTTT. Encoded protein: CASQHSGELFF.

About this clonotype: An end of the junction does not agree with germline; a read error may underlie this. CDR3 loop: CCARRVELAGEEETQYF. In DNA form, the CDR3 reads TGCTGTGCTAGAAGGGTTGAGCTAGCGGGGGAGGAAGAGACCCAGTACTTC. The chain is built from TRBV20-1 and TRBJ2-5; 10 positions agree with TRBD2. The CDR3 length is 17 residues. Germline values: CDR1 DFQATT, CDR2 SNEGSKA (reference sequence).

This clonotype was detected a few times. V usage is TRBV29-1 and J usage is TRBJ2-5; 11 bases match TRBD2. CDR1 is SQVTM and CDR2 is ANQGSEA in the germline V gene. The CDR3 runs 14 residues. Trimming took 4 bases from V and 1 from J; bases not matched to a gene: 2. The CDR3 is CSVGTSGGQETQYF. The DNA for the CDR3 is TGCAGCGTTGGTACTAGCGGGGGCCAAGAGACCCAGTACTTC.

The rearrangement joins TRBV5-1 to TRBJ2-3; TRBD2 is a possible D gene (5 bases). Germline assignment: CDR1 SGHRS and CDR2 YFSETQ. Trimming took off 0 bases at V and 4 bases at J, with 12 bases between the two ends. There are 15 residues in the CDR3. CDR3 coding DNA: TGCGCCAGCAGCTTGGGCTTGGGGAGCCCAGATACGCAGTATTTT. Its translation: CASSLGLGSPDTQYF.

The chain couples TRBV15 to TRBJ1-6; 8 bases are a match to TRBD1. Germline CDR1 LNHNV, CDR2 YYDKDF (reference sequence). V was clipped by 0 bases and J by 6 bases; unmatched bases: 4. The CDR3 spans 16 residues. The CDR3 region has the DNA TGTGCCACCAGCAGAGATCGCGACAGGGGTAATTCACCCCTCCACTTT. Translation gives CATSRDRDRGNSPLHF.

The CDR3 nucleotides are TGTGCCAGCAGCGAGAAGAGACAGGCGCATTCACCCCTCCACTTT. It translates to CASSEKRQAHSPLHF. The J gene is TRBJ1-6, the V gene TRBV6-1; tentatively, D is TRBD1 (6 bases). The CDR3 length is 15 residues. The germline CDR1 and CDR2 sequences are MNHNS and SASEGT. V lost 6 bases to trimming and J lost 8 bases, with 17 bases between them.

The chain links TRBV27 to TRBJ2-1; 9 bases match TRBD2. CDR1 is MNHEY and CDR2 is SMNVEV in the germline V gene (reference sequence). The CDR3 has 13 residues. V shed 6 bases, J shed 12 bases, and the junction held 9 bases outside the gene matches. The CDR3, as DNA: TGTGCCAGCAGGGGTGCGGGGGGGCCGTCGCAGTTCTTC. Translated, it gives CASRGAGGPSQFF.

This rearrangement joins TRBV27 to TRBJ2-3, with 8 bases matching TRBD2. The CDR3 extends over 17 amino acids. The trim removed 0 bases at V and 2 bases at J, leaving 7 bases unmatched. The germline CDR1 and CDR2 sequences are MNHEY and SMNVEV (reference sequence). In DNA, the CDR3 is TGTGCCAGCAGTTTATCTGGACGGGGGGGAATCACAGATACGCAGTATTTT. Protein: CASSLSGRGGITDTQYF.

This clonotype was counted only a few times. This rearrangement joins TRBV12-3 or TRBV12-4 to TRBJ2-7, with a weak D call TRBD1 (5 bases). The CDR3 spans 14 residues. V was clipped by 3 bases and J by 6 bases, with 15 bases between them. The CDR3 here is CASSFDSLRSEQYF. The CDR3 region has the DNA TGTGCCAGCAGTTTCGACAGTCTACGAAGCGAGCAGTACTTC.

The chain has TRBV15 and TRBJ2-6, with D hard to call. The CDR3 has 15 residues. V lost 0 bases, J lost 2 bases, and 5 bases lay in between. In germline, CDR1 is LNHNV, CDR2 YYDKDF (reference sequence). The CDR3 bases are TGTGCCACCAGCAGAGAAGGTGCTGGGGCCAACGTCCTGACTTTC. Its translation: CATSREGAGANVLTF.

A single count supports this clonotype. The chain joins TRBV12-3 or TRBV12-4 to TRBJ1-3; 7 bases are shared with TRBD1. V lost 4 bases to trimming and J lost 8 bases; unmatched junction nucleotides: 5. This CDR3 contains 13 residues. The CDR3 is CASSWAGGDTIYF. The CDR3 bases are TGTGCCAGCAGTTGGGCAGGGGGAGACACCATATATTTT.

V gene TRBV7-9 combines with J gene TRBJ2-1; D may be TRBD1 or TRBD2 (5 bases each). Deletions cut 11 bases from V and 5 bases from J, with 13 bases between. The CDR3 loop spans 12 amino acids. Germline values: CDR1 SEHNR, CDR2 FQNEAQ (reference sequence). The CDR3 protein is CADTGTNNEQFF. CDR3 bases: TGTGCCGACACCGGGACCAACAATGAGCAGTTCTTC.

The J gene is TRBJ2-1, the V gene TRBV27; TRBD2 aligns across 11 bases. CDR1 and CDR2 (germline): MNHEY, SMNVEV (reference sequence). The junction had 4 bases not matched to a gene; V was cut back by 0 bases and J by 6 bases. There are 16 residues in the CDR3. The CDR3 coding sequence is TGTGCCAGCAGTTTATCGCCTAGCGGGGGGCCCAATGAGCAGTTCTTC. This gives the protein CASSLSPSGGPNEQFF.

This clonotype is a singleton in its sample. The chain carries TRBV28 and TRBJ1-2; no clear D gene. The CDR3 extends over 12 amino acids. V was pared by 6 bases and J by 8 bases, with 13 bases between. The germline V gene encodes CDR1 MDHEN and CDR2 SYDVKM. The CDR3 coding sequence is TGTGCCAGCAGGACCTCGGTGGGGGGCTACACCTTC. It yields the protein CASRTSVGGYTF.